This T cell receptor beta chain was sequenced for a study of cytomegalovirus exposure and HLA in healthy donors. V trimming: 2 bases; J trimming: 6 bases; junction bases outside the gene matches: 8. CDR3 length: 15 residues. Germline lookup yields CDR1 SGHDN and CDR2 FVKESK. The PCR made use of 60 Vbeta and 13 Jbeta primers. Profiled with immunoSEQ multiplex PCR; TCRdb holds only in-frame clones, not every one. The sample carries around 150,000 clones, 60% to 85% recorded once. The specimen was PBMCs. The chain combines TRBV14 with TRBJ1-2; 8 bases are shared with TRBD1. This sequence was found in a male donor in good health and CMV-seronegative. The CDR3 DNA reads TGTGCCAGCAGCCAAAAAGGCAGGGGGCAAGATGGCTACACCTTC. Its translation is CASSQKGRGQDGYTF.